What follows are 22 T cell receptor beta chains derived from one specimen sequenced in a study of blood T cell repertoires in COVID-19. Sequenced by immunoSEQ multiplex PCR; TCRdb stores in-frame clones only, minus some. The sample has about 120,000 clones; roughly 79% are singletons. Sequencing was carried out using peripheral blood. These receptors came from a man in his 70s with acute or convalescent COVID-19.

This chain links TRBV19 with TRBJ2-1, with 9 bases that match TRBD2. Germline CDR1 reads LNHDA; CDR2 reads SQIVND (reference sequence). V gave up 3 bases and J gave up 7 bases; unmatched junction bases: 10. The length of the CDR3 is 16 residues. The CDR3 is CASSMSLAGGPNEQFF. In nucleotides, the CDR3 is TGTGCCAGTAGTATGAGTCTTGCGGGGGGGCCTAATGAGCAGTTCTTC.

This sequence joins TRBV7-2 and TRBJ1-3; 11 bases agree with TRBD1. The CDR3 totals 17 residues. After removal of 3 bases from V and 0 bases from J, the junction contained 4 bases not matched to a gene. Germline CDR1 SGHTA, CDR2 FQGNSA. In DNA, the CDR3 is TGTGCCAGCAGCTTCTCCGGGACAGGGGGCTCTGGAAACACCATATATTTT. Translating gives CASSFSGTGGSGNTIYF.

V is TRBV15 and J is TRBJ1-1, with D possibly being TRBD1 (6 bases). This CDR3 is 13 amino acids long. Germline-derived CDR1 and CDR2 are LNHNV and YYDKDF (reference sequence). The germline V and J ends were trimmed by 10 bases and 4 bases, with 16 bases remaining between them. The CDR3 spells CAIWSGGATEAFF. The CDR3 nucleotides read TGTGCCATCTGGAGTGGGGGGGCCACTGAAGCTTTCTTT.

The CDR3 protein is CASSDRQGRTGGYTF. The CDR3 nucleotides are TGTGCCAGCAGTGACCGGCAGGGGCGCACTGGTGGCTACACCTTC. This chain joins TRBV25-1 and TRBJ1-2; TRBD1 might be the D (6 bases). Trimming took off 3 bases at V and 7 bases at J, with 18 bases between the two ends. There are 15 residues in the CDR3. Per germline, CDR1 MGHDK and CDR2 SYGVNS.

This CDR3 reads CASSPDRGISTDTQYF. The CDR3 DNA sequence: TGTGCCAGCAGCCCTGACAGGGGAATCTCCACAGATACGCAGTATTTT. V usage is TRBV2 and J usage is TRBJ2-3; 8 bases agree with TRBD1. Germline V gives CDR1 SNHLY, CDR2 FYNNEI. V shed 6 bases, J shed 2 bases, and the junction held 10 bases outside the gene matches. The CDR3 loop spans 16 amino acids.

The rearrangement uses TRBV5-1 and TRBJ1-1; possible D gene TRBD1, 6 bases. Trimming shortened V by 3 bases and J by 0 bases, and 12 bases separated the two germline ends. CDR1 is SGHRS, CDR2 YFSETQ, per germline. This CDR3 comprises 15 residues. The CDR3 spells CASSSLTGLNTEAFF. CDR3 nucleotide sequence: TGCGCCAGCAGCTCTTTGACAGGCTTGAACACTGAAGCTTTCTTT.

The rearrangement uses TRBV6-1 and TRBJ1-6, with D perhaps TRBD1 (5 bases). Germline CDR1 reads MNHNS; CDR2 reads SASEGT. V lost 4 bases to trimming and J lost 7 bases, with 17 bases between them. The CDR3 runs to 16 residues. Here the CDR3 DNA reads TGTGCCAGCAGTGCGTCTACCGGGACTTACAATTCACCCCTCCACTTT. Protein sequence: CASSASTGTYNSPLHF.

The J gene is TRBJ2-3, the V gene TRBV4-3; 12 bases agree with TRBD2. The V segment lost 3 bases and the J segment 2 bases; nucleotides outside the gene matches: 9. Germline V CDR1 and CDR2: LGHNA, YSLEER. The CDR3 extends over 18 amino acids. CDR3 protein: CASSHRLAGEIPTDTQYF. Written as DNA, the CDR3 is TGCGCCAGCAGCCACAGACTAGCGGGGGAGATTCCCACAGATACGCAGTATTTT.

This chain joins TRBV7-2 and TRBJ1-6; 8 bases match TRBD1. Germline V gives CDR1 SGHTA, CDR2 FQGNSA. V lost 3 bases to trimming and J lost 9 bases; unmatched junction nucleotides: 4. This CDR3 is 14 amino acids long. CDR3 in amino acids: CASSLDRVFSPLHF. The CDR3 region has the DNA TGTGCCAGCAGCTTGGACAGGGTGTTTTCACCCCTCCACTTT.

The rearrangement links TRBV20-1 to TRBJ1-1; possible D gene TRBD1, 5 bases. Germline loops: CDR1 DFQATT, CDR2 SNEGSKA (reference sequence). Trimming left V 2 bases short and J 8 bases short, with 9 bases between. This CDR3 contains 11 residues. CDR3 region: CSARMNREAFF. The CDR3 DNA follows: TGCAGTGCTAGAATGAACAGGGAAGCTTTCTTT.

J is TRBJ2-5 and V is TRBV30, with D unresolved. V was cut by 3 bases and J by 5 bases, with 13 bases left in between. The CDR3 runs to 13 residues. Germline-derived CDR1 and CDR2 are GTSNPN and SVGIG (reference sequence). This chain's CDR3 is CAWSFTPAETQYF. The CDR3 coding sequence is TGTGCCTGGAGCTTCACTCCCGCGGAGACCCAGTACTTC.

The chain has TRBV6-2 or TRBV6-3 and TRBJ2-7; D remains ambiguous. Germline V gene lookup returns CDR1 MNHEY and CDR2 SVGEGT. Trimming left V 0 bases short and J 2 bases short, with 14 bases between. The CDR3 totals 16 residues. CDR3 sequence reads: CASSYSRPRSAYEQYF. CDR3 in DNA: TGTGCCAGCAGTTACTCCCGCCCGAGGTCAGCCTACGAGCAGTACTTC.

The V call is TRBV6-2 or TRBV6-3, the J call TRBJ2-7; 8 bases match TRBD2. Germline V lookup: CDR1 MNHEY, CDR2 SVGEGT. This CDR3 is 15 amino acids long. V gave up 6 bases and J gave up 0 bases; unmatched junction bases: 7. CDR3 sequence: CASSRSGGSSYEQYF. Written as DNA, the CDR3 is TGTGCCAGCAGCCGCAGCGGGGGTAGCTCCTACGAGCAGTACTTC.

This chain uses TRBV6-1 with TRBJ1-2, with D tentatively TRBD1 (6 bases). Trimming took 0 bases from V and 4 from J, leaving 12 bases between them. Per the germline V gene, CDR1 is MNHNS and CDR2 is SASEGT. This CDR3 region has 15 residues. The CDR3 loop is CASSEAQGQAYGYTF. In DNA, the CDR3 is TGTGCCAGCAGTGAAGCCCAGGGGCAGGCCTATGGCTACACCTTC.

The CDR3 sequence is CASSIRQGQGYTF. DNA of the CDR3: TGTGCCAGTAGTATTCGGCAGGGTCAGGGCTACACCTTC. The rearrangement uses TRBV19 and TRBJ1-2; the D gene is possibly TRBD1 (5 bases). The ends were cut back, 3 bases at V and 8 bases at J, with 13 bases in the middle. Per the germline V gene, CDR1 is LNHDA and CDR2 is SQIVND (reference sequence). This CDR3 region has 13 residues. Variable domain in full (rest from reference TRBV19 and TRBJ1-2): DGGITQSPKYLFRKEGQNVTLSCEQNLNHDAMYWYRQDPGQGLRLIYYSQIVNDFQKGDIAEGYSVSREKKESFPLTVTSAQKNPTAFYLCASSIRQGQGYTFGSGTRLTVV.

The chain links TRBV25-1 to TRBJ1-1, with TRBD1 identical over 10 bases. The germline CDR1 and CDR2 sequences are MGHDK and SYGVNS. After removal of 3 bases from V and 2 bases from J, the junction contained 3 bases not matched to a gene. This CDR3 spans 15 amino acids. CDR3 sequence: CASSEWDRGNTEAFF. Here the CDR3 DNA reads TGTGCCAGCAGTGAGTGGGACAGGGGAAACACTGAAGCTTTCTTT.

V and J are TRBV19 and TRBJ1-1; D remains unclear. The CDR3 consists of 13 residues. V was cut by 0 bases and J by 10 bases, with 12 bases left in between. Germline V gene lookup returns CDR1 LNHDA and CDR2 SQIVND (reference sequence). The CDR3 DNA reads TGTGCCAGTAGTATAGATCCGGGGATTGGAGCTTTCTTT. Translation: CASSIDPGIGAFF.

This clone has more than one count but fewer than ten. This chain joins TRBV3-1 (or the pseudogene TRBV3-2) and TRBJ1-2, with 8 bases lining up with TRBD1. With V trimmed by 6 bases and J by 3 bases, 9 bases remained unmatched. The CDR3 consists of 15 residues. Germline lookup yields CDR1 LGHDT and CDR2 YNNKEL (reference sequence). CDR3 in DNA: TGTGCCAGCAGATCACTGGACAGGGTCGACTATGGCTACACCTTC. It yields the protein CASRSLDRVDYGYTF.

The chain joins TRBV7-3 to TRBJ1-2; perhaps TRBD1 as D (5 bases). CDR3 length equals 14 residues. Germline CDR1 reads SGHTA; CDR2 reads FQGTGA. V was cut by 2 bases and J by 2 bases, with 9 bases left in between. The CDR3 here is CASSLDSRNYGYTF. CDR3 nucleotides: TGTGCCAGCAGCTTAGACAGCAGGAACTATGGCTACACCTTC.

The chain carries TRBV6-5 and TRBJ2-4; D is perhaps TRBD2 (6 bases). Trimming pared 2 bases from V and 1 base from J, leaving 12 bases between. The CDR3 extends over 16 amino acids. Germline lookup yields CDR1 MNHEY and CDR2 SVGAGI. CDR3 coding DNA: TGTGCCAGCAGTTACCGCGCGGCGGGGGCCAAAAACATTCAGTACTTC. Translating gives CASSYRAAGAKNIQYF.

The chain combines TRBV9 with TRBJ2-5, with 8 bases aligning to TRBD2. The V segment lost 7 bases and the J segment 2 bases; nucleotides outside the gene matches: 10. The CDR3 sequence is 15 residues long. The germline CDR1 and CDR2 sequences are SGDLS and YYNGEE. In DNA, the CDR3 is TGTGCCAGCGGGCAAGCGGGGGTCCCACAAGAGACCCAGTACTTC. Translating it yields CASGQAGVPQETQYF.

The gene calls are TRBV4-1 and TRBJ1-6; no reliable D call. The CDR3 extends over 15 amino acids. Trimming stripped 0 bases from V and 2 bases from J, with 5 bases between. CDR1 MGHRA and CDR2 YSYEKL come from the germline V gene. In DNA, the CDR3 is TGCGCCAGCAGCCAAGAATCAGCCTATAATTCACCCCTCCACTTT. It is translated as CASSQESAYNSPLHF.